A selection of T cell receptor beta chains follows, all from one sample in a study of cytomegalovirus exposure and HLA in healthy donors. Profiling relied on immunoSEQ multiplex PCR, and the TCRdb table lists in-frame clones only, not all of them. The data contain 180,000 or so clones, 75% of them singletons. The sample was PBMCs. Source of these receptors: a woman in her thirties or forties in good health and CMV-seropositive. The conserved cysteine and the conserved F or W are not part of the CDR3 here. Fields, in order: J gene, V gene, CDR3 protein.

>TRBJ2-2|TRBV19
ASTRGWNTGELF
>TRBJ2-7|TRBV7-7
ASSLGTGSCEQY
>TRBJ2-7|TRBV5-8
ASRAPRGTGRAGPYEQY
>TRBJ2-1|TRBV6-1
ASSEFGVYNEQF
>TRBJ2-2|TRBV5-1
ASSPYLAGEGELF
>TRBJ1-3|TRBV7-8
ASSYGLKTGNTIY
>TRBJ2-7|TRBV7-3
ASSLEAGRYEQY
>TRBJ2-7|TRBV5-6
ASSLRRGLYEQY
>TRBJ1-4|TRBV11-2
ASSLDGKLF
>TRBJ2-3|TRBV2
ASSEGTPYADTQY
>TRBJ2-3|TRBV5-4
ASSLRLAGVDTQY
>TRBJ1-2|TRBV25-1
ASSDEINYGYT
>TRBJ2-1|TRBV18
ASSPSLSNEQF
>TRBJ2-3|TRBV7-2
ASTFIAGVFADTQY
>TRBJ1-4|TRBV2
ASSTGVQYEKLF
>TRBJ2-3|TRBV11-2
ASSFNPSGRSDTQY
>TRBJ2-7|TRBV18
ASSPSLNTVGVRGFYEQY
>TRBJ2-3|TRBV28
ASSPLDSEVTDTQY
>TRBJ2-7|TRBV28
ASSSRPRLGQGSYEQY
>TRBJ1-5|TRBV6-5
ASSLRQNQPQH
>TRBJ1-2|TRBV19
ASKAGWGTNYGYT
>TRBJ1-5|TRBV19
ASSVTLGQARSYQPQH
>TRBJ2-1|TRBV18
ASSPRTSGSSYNEQF
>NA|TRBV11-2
ASSLDSPRYEQY
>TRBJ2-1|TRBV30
AWTVGAGVGQF
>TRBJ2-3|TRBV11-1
ASSRRTGSADTQY
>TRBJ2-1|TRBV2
ASSHSGTGYYNEQF
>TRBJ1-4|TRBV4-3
ASSQGGTATNEKLF
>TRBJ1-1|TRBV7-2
ASSPQRGRNTEAF